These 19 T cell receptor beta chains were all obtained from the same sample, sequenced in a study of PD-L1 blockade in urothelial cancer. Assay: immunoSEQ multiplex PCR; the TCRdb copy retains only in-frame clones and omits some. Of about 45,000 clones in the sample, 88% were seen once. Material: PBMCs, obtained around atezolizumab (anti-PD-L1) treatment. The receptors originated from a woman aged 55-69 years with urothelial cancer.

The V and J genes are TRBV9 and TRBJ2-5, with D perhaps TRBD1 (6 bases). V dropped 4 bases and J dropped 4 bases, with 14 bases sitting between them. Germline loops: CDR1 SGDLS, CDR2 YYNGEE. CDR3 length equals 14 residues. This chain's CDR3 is CASSPEGVGETQYF. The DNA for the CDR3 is TGTGCCAGCAGCCCCGAGGGGGTAGGAGAGACCCAGTACTTC.

CDR3 loop: CASSMRGTGNTIYF. Written as DNA, the CDR3 is TGTGCCAGCAGCATGCGGGGCACTGGAAACACCATATATTTT. This rearrangement joins TRBV11-2 to TRBJ1-3; D perhaps matches TRBD1 (5 bases). V gave up 5 bases and J gave up 2 bases, with 10 bases separating them. The CDR3 extends over 14 amino acids. Germline CDR1 and CDR2: SGHAT and FQNNGV. Full variable domain (remainder filled in from reference TRBV11-2 and TRBJ1-3): EAGVAQSPRYKIIEKRQSVAFWCNPISGHATLYWYQQILGQGPKLLIQFQNNGVVDDSQLPKDRFSAERLKGVDSTLKIQPAKLEDSAVYLCASSMRGTGNTIYFGEGSWLTVV.

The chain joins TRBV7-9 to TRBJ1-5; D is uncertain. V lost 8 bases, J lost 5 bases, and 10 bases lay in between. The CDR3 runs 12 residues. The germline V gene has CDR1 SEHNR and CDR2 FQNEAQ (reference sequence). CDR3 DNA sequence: TGTGCCAGCGACTCTCCAGATCAGCCCCAGCATTTT. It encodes CASDSPDQPQHF.

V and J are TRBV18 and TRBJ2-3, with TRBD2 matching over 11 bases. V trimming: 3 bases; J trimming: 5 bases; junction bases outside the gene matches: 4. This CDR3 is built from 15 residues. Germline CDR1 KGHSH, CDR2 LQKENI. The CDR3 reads CASSPTSGTGDTQYF. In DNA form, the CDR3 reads TGTGCCAGCTCACCGACTAGCGGGACGGGAGATACGCAGTATTTT.

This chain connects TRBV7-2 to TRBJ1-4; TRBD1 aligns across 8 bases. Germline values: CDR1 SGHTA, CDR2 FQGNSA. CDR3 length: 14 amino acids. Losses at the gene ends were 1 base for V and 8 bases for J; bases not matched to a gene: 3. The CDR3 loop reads CASSLEDRVEKLFF. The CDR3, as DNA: TGTGCCAGCAGCTTAGAGGACAGGGTGGAAAAACTGTTTTTT.

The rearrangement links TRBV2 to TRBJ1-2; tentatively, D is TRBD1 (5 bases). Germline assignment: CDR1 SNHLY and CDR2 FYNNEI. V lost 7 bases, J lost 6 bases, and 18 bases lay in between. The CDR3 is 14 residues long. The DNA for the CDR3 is TGTGCCAGCAACCTCCTTCCCAGGGCGGATGGCTACACCTTC. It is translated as CASNLLPRADGYTF.

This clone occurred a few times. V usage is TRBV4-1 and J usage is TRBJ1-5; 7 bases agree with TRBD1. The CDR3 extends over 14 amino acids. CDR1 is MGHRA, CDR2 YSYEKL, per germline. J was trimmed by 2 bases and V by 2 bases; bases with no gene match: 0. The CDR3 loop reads CASSQTGGNQPQHF. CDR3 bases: TGCGCCAGCAGCCAAACAGGGGGCAATCAGCCCCAGCATTTT.

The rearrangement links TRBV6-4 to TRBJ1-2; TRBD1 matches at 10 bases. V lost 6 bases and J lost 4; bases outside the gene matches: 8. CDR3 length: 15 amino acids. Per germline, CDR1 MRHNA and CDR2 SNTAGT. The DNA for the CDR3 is TGTGCCAGCAGAGGCGAGACAGGGGGCAGCTATGGCTACACCTTC. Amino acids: CASRGETGGSYGYTF.

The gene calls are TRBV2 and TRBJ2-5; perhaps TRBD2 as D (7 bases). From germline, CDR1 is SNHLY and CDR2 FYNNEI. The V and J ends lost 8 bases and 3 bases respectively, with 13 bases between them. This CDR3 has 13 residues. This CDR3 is CASRRGGEETQYF. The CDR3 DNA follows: TGTGCCAGCCGACGAGGGGGGGAAGAGACCCAGTACTTC.

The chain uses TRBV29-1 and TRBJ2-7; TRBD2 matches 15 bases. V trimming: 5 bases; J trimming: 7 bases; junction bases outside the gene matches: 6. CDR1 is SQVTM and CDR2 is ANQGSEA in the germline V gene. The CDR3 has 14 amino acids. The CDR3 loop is CSVRGLAGGSEQYF. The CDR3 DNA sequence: TGCAGCGTTAGAGGACTAGCGGGAGGGAGTGAGCAGTACTTC.

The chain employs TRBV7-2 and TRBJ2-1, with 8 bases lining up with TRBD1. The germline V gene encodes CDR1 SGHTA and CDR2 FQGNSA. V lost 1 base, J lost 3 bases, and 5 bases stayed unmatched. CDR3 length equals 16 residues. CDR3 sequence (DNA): TGTGCCAGCAGCTTAGGGGGCAGGGGGCTCTACAATGAGCAGTTCTTC. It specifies CASSLGGRGLYNEQFF.

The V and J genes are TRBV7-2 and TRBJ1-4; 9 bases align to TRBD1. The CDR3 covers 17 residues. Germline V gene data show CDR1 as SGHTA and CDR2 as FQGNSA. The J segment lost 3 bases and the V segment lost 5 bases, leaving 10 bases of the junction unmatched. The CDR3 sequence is CASSLLGQGVANEKLFF. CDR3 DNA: TGTGCCAGCAGCCTCCTGGGACAGGGAGTAGCTAATGAAAAACTGTTTTTT.

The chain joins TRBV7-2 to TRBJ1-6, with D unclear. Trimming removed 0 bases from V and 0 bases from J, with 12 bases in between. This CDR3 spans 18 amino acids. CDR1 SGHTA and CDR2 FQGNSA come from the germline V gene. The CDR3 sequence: CASSLALHSSSYNSPLHF. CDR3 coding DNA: TGTGCCAGCAGCTTAGCGCTGCACTCGAGCTCCTATAATTCACCCCTCCACTTT.

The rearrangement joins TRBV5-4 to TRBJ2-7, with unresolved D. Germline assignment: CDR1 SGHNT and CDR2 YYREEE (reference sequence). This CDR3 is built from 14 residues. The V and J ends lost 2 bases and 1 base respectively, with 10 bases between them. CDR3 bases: TGTGCCAGCAGCTTCTTACCGGGTTCCTACGAGCAGTACTTC. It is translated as CASSFLPGSYEQYF.

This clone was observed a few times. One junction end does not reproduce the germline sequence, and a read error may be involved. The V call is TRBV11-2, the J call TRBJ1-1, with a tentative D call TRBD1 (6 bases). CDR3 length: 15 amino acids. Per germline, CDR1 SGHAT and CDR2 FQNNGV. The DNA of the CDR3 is TGCGCCAGCAGCCAGGGGTGGGGGTCCAACACTGAAGCTTTCTTT. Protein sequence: CASSQGWGSNTEAFF.

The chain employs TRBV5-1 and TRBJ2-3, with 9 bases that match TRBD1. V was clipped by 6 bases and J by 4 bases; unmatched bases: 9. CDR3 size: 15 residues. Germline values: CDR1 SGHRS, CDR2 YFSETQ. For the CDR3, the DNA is TGCGCCAGCATGACCGGACAGGGGCTCTCAGATACGCAGTATTTT. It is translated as CASMTGQGLSDTQYF. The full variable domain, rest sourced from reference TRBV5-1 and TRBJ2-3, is KAGVTQTPRYLIKTRGQQVTLSCSPISGHRSVSWYQQTPGQGLQFLFEYFSETQRNKGNFPGRFSGRQFSNSRSEMNVSTLELGDSALYLCASMTGQGLSDTQYFGPGTRLTVL.

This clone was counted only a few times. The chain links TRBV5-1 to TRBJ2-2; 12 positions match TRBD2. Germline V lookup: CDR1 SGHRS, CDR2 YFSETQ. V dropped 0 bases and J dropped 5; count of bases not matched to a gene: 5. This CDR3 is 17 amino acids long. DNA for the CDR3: TGCGCCAGCAGCTTGGTGACTAGCGGGGGAACTACCGGGGAGCTGTTTTTT. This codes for CASSLVTSGGTTGELFF.

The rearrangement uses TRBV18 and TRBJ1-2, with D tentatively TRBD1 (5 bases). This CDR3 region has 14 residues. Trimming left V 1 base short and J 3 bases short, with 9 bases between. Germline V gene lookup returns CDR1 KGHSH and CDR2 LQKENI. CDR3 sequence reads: CASSPLGQDYGYTF. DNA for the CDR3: TGTGCCAGCTCACCACTTGGACAAGACTATGGCTACACCTTC.

CDR3: CASSTGREANYGYTF. The DNA for the CDR3 is TGCGCCAGCAGCACCGGACGGGAAGCTAACTATGGCTACACCTTC. The chain employs TRBV5-1 and TRBJ1-2, with unresolved D. Per germline, CDR1 SGHRS and CDR2 YFSETQ. The CDR3 is made up of 15 amino acids. The V gene lost 4 bases and the J gene lost 0 bases, with 13 bases spanning the gap. The full variable domain, its missing parts supplied by reference TRBV5-1 and TRBJ1-2, is KAGVTQTPRYLIKTRGQQVTLSCSPISGHRSVSWYQQTPGQGLQFLFEYFSETQRNKGNFPGRFSGRQFSNSRSEMNVSTLELGDSALYLCASSTGREANYGYTFGSGTRLTVV.